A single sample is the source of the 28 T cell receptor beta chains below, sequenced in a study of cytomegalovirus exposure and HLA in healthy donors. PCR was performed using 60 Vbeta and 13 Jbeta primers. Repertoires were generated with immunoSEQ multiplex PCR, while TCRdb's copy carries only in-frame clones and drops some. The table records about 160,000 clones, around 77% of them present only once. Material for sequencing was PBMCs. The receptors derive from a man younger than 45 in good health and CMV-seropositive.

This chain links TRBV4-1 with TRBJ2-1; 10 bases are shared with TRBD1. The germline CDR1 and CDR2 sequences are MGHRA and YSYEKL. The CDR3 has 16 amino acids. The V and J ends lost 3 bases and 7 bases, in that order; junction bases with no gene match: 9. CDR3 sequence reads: CASSHITRDRGNEQFF. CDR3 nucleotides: TGCGCCAGCAGCCATATTACCCGGGACAGGGGAAATGAGCAGTTCTTC.

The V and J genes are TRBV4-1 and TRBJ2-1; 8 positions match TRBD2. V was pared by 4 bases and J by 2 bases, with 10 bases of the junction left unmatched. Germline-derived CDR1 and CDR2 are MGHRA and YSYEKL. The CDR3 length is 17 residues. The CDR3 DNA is TGCGCCAGCAGCCTAGTACGACTAGCGACTACCTACAATGAGCAGTTCTTC. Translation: CASSLVRLATTYNEQFF.

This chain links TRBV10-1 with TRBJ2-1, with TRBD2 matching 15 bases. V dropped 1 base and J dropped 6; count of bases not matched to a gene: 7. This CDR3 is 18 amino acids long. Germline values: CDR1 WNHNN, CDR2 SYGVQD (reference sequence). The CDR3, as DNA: TGCGCCAGCAGTGAGTTCGGACTAGCGGGGGGGCTCTCCAATGAGCAGTTCTTC. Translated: CASSEFGLAGGLSNEQFF.

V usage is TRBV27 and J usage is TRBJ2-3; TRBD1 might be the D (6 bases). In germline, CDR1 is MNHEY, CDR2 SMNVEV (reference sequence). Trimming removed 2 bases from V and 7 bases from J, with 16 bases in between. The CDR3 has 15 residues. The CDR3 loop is CASSLARGLRYTQYF. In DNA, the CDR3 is TGTGCCAGCAGTTTAGCCAGGGGCCTTAGGTATACGCAGTATTTT.

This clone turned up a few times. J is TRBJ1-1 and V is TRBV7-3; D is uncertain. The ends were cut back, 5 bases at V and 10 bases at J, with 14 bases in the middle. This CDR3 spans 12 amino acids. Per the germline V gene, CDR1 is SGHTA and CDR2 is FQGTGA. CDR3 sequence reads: CASSQQNKGAFF. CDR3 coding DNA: TGTGCCAGCAGCCAACAGAATAAAGGAGCTTTCTTT.

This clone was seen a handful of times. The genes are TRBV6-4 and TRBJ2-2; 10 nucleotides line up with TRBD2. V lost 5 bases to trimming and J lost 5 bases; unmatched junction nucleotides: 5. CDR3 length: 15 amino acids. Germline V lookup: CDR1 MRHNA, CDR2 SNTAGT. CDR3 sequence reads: CASSPLAGWTGELFF. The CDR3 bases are TGTGCCAGCAGTCCACTAGCGGGGTGGACCGGGGAGCTGTTTTTT.

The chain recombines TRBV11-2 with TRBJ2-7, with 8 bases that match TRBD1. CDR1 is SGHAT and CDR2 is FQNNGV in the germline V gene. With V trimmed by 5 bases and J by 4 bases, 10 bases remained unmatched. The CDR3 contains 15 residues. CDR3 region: CASSKAGQGAYEQYF. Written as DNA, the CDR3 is TGTGCCAGCAGCAAGGCCGGGCAGGGGGCTTACGAGCAGTACTTC.

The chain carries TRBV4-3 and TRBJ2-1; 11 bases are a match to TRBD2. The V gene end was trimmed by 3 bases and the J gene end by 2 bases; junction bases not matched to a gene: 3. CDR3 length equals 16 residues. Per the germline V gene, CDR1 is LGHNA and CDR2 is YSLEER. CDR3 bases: TGCGCCAGCAGCCAGGTAGCGGGGGGGACCTACAATGAGCAGTTCTTC. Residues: CASSQVAGGTYNEQFF.

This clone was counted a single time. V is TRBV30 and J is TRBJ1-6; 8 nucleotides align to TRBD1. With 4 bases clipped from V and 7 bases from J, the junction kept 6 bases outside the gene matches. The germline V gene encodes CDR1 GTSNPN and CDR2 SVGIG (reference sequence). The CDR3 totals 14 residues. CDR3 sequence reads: CAWTPGQGNSPLHF. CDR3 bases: TGTGCCTGGACTCCAGGACAGGGAAATTCACCCCTCCACTTT.

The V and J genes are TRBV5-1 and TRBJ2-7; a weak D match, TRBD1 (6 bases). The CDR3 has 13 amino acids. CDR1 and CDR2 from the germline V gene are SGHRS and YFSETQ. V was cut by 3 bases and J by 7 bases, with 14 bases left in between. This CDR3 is CASSSGTLDEQYF. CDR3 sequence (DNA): TGCGCCAGCAGCTCCGGGACATTGGATGAGCAGTACTTC.

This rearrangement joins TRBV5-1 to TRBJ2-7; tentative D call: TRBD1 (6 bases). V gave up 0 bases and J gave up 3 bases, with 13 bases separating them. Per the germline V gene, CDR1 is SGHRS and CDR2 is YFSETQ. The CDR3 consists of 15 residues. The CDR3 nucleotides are TGCGCCAGCAGCTTGGCCGGGACACCATACTACGAGCAGTACTTC. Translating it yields CASSLAGTPYYEQYF. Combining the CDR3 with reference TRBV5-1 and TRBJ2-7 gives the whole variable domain KAGVTQTPRYLIKTRGQQVTLSCSPISGHRSVSWYQQTPGQGLQFLFEYFSETQRNKGNFPGRFSGRQFSNSRSEMNVSTLELGDSALYLCASSLAGTPYYEQYFGPGTRLTVT.

The CDR3, as DNA: TGCGCCAGCAGCTTGATTAGCGGGGGGCTAGAGCAGTTCTTC. It is translated as CASSLISGGLEQFF. The chain has TRBV5-1 and TRBJ2-1, with 10 bases aligning to TRBD2. The trim removed 1 base at V and 10 bases at J, leaving 5 bases unmatched. The CDR3 contains 14 residues. Germline V gene sequence: CDR1 SGHRS, CDR2 YFSETQ. The variable domain in full, completed from reference TRBV5-1 and TRBJ2-1, reads KAGVTQTPRYLIKTRGQQVTLSCSPISGHRSVSWYQQTPGQGLQFLFEYFSETQRNKGNFPGRFSGRQFSNSRSEMNVSTLELGDSALYLCASSLISGGLEQFFGPGTRLTVL.

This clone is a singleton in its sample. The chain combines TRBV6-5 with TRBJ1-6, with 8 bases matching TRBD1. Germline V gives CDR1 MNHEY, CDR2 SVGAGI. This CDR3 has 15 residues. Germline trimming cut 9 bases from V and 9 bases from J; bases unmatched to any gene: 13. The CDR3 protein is CASKMTGDVRSPLHF. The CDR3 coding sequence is TGTGCCAGTAAAATGACAGGGGACGTCCGTTCACCCCTCCACTTT.

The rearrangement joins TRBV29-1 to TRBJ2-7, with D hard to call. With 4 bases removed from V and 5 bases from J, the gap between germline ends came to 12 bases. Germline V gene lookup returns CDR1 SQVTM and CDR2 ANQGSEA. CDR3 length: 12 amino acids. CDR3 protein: CSVVAGLHEQYF. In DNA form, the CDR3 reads TGCAGCGTTGTGGCAGGTCTACACGAGCAGTACTTC.

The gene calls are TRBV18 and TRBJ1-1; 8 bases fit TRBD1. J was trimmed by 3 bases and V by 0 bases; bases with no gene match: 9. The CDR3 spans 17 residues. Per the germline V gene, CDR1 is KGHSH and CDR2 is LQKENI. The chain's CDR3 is CASSPPRAGGADTEAFF. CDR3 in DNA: TGTGCCAGCTCACCACCCCGGGCAGGGGGCGCGGACACTGAAGCTTTCTTT.

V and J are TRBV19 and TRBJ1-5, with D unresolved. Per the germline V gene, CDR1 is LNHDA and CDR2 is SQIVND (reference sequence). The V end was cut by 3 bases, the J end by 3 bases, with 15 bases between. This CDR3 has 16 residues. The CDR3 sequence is CASSMALTRYNQPQHF. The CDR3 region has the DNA TGTGCCAGTAGTATGGCGCTGACTCGATACAATCAGCCCCAGCATTTT.

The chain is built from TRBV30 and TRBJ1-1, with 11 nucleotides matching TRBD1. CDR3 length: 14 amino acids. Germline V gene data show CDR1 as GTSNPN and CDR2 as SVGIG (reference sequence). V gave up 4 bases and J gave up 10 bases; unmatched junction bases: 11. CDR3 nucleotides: TGTGCCTGGAATCCGGGACAGGGGGGAAGAGGAGCTTTCTTT. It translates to CAWNPGQGGRGAFF.

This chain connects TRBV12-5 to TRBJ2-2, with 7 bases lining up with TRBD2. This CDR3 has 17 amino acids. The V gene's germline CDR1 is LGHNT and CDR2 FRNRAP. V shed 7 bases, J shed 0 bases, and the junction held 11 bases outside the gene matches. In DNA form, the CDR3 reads TGTGCTAGTGTTACTACAATCCGGGGGGCGAACACCGGGGAGCTGTTTTTT. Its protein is CASVTTIRGANTGELFF.

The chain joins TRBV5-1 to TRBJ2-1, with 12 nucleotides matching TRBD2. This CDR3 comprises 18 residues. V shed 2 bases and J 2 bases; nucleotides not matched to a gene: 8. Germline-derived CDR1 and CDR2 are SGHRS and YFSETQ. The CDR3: CASSFPSGGAGPYNEQFF. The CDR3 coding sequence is TGCGCCAGCAGCTTCCCTAGCGGGGGGGCGGGGCCCTACAATGAGCAGTTCTTC.

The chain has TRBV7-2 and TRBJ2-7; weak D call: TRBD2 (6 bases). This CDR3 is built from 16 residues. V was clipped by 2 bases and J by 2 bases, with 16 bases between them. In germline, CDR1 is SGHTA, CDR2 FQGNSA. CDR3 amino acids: CASSLTPFAGPYEQYF. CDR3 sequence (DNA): TGTGCCAGCAGCTTAACCCCCTTTGCGGGGCCCTACGAGCAGTACTTC.

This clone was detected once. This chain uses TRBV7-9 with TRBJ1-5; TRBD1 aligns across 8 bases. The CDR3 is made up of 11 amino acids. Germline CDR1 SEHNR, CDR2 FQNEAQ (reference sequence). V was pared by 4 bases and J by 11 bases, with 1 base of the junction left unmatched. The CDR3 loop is CASSSQGAQHF. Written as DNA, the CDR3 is TGTGCCAGCAGCTCACAGGGGGCCCAGCATTTT.

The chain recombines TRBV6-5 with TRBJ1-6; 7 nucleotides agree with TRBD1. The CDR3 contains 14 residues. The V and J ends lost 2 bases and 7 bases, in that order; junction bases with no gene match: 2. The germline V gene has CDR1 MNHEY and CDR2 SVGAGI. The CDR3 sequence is CASSYVTGNSPLHF. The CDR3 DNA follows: TGTGCCAGCAGTTACGTGACAGGGAATTCACCCCTCCACTTT.

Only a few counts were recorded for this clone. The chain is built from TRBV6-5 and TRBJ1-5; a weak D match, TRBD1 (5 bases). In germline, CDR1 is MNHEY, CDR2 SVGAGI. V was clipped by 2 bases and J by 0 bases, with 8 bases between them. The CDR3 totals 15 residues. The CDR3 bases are TGTGCCAGCAGTTACGGGGCGGATAGCAATCAGCCCCAGCATTTT. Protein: CASSYGADSNQPQHF.

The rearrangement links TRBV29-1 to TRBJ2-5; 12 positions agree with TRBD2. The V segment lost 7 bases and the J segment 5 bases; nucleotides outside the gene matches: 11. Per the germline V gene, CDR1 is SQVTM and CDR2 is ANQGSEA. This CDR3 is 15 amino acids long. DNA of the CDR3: TGCAGCGGGCGGCGGGCTAGCGGGGGGGCGGAGACCCAGTACTTC. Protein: CSGRRASGGAETQYF.

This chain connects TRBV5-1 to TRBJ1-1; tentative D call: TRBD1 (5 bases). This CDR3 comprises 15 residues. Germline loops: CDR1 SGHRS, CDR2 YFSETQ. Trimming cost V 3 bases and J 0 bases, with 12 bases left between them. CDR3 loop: CASSSAQGMNTEAFF. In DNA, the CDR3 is TGCGCCAGCAGCTCGGCCCAGGGAATGAACACTGAAGCTTTCTTT.

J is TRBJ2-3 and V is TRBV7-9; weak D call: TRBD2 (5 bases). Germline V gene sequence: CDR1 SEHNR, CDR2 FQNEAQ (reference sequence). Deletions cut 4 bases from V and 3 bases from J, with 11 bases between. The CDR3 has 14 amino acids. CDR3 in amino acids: CASSSARETDTQYF. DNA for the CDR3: TGTGCCAGCAGCTCAGCGAGGGAGACAGATACGCAGTATTTT.

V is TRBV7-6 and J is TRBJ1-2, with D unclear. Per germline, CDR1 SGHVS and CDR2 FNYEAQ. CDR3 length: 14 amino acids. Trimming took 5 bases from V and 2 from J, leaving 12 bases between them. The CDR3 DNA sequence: TGTGCCAGCAGCCCGACACCTTCAAACTATGGCTACACCTTC. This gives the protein CASSPTPSNYGYTF. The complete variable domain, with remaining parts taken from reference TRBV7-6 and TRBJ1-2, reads GAGVSQSPRYKVTKRGQDVALRCDPISGHVSLYWYRQALGQGPEFLTYFNYEAQQDKSGLPNDRFSAERPEGSISTLTIQRTEQRDSAMYRCASSPTPSNYGYTFGSGTRLTVV.

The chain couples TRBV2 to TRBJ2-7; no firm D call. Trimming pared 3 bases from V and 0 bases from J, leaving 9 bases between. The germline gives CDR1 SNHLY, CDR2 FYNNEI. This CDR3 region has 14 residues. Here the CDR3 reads CASSDSTSSYEQYF. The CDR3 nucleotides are TGTGCCAGCAGTGACTCGACAAGCTCCTACGAGCAGTACTTC. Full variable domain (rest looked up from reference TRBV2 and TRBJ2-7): EPEVTQTPSHQVTQMGQEVILRCVPISNHLYFYWYRQILGQKVEFLVSFYNNEISEKSEIFDDQFSVERPDGSNFTLKIRSTKLEDSAMYFCASSDSTSSYEQYFGPGTRLTVT.